This TCR beta chain is drawn from a study of CXCR3-negative and CXCR3-positive naive CD8 T cells. The TRB cDNA libraries were prepared by 5' RACE with UMI labels. TCRdb re-called the 5' RACE reads; every CDR3 protein appears as one record, without DNA. The sample's table shows about 120,000 distinct CDR3 sequences. The CDR3 extends over 18 amino acids. The germline V gene encodes CDR1 LGHNA and CDR2 YSLEER. General study points: Higher TRB CDR3 hydrophobicity marked CXCR3-positive naive cells relative to CXCR3-negative naive cells. Naive subsets did not differ in surface CD5, and TRB CDR3 properties served to infer TCR strength. With CXCR3 expression partially decreased after cryopreservation, most assays relied on fresh PBMCs.

Comments on this clonotype: Its antigen is not known.

The receptor was derived from a human donor in good health. Some clones in this sample may be carry-over from other donors' samples. This chain connects TRBV4-3 to TRBJ2-3; TCRdb designates TRBD1, a call that cannot be tested without DNA. Sequences were obtained from naive CXCR3- CD8+ T cells from blood. Subset: CD45RO-CCR7+CD27+CD95- naive CD8+ T cells lacking CXCR3 (TNR3-). The CDR3 protein is CASSQDGDRGGSTDTQYF.